This T cell receptor beta chain was retrieved from a study of identical twins. Using its own MiXCR run on the 5' RACE reads, TCRdb lists one record per CDR3 protein. The sample lists 500,000 or so distinct CDR3 sequences, about 20% occurring once. Overall study results and limits: Researchers reported excess low generation probability among twin-shared out-of-frame alpha sequences.

In every case, the donor was a healthy Caucasian. The V segment lost 1 base and the J segment 4 bases; nucleotides outside the gene matches: 7. From germline, CDR1 is DFQATT and CDR2 SNEGSKA (reference sequence). The CDR3 spans 14 residues. In its sample, this clonotype was seen a few times. Its specificity is not known. This sample was shared with a second study, whose subject was T cells expressing NK-cell markers. As reported in that work: Repertoire data for TCR beta were derived from sorted T cells (CD3+CD56+NKG2C+, CD3+CD56+NKG2C- and CD3+CD56-NKG2C+). Clones of NKG2C+ T cells that had expanded were of unclear HCMV specificity.

This sequence was found in a woman between 18 and 30 years old in good health. Sequenced material: CD4+ T cells sorted from blood. The chain combines TRBV20-1 with TRBJ2-7, with 7 positions matching TRBD1. The CDR3 bases are TGCAGTGCTAGAGGGGGCAGGGGGATATACGAGCAGTACTTC. Its protein product is CSARGGRGIYEQYF.